This T cell receptor (beta chain) was obtained from a study of shared clonotypes between healthy human individuals. Sequenced by immunoSEQ multiplex PCR; TCRdb stores in-frame clones only, minus some. The table has approximately 1.5 million clones, approximately 98% seen once. As concerns this clone: Its antigen remains unknown.

V was trimmed by 0 bases and J by 6 bases, leaving 4 bases between them. CDR1 is SGHRS and CDR2 is YFSETQ in the germline V gene. The CDR3 loop spans 12 amino acids. Study results and limitations: Large sequencing depth failed to make sorted-subset sequencing complete, rarefaction showed. A generally larger estimated richness was seen in naive subsets than in memory subsets. Donors were few, which limited the genetic and exposure-history diversity represented. Roughly 5.3% of naive CD4 clonotypes were common to a few donors.

The sequencing input was naive CD4+ T cells sorted from blood. Subset of the sample: CD45RA+ positively selected. The receptor was isolated from a man younger than 40 in good health. This chain links TRBV5-1 with TRBJ2-4; D call uncertain. Written as DNA, the CDR3 is TGCGCCAGCAGCTTGGACCTAAACATTCAGTACTTC. Protein: CASSLDLNIQYF.